This TCR beta chain was identified during a study of radiotherapy plus CTLA-4 blockade in lung cancer. The repertoire was sequenced with immunoSEQ multiplex PCR; TCRdb's copy has only in-frame clones and lacks some. The sample holds about 78,000 clones, about 90% seen once. Germline V lookup: CDR1 WSHSY, CDR2 SAAADI. The CDR3 runs to 11 residues. V dropped 6 bases and J dropped 4 bases, with 5 bases sitting between them. This receptor was obtained from a human donor with non-small cell lung cancer who had a partial response to radiotherapy plus ipilimumab. The material sequenced was peripheral blood, taken from a patient treated with radiotherapy plus ipilimumab. J is TRBJ2-3 and V is TRBV10-2; D gene unclear. CDR3 coding DNA: TGCGCCAGCAGCCTAGCAGATACGCAGTATTTT. It specifies CASSLADTQYF.